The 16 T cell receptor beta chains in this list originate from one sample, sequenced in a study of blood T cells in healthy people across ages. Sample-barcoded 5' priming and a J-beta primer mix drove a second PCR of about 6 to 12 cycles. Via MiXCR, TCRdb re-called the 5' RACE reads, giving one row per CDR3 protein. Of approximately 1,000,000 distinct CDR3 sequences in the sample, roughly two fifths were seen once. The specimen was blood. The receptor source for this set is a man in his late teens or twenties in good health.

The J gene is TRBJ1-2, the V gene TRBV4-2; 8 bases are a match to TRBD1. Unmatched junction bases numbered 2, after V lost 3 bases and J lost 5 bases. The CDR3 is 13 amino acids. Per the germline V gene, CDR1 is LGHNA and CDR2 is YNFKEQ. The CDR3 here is CASSQDREYGYTF. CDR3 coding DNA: TGTGCCAGCAGCCAGGACAGGGAGTATGGCTACACCTTC.

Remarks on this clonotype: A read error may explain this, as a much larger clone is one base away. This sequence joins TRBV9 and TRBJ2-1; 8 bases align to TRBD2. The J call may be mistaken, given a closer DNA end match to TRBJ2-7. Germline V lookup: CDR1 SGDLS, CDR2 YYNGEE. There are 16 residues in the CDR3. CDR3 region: CASSPLGGGSNNEQYF. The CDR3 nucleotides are TGTGCCAGCAGCCCCCTCGGGGGGGGCTCGAACAATGAGCAGTACTTC.

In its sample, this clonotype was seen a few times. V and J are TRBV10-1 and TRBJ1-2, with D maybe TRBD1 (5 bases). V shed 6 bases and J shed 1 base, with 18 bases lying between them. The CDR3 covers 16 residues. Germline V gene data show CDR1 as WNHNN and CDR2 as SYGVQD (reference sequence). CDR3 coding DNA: TGCGCCAGCAGGGATCGACGAGGCAGGGATAACTATGGCTACACCTTC. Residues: CASRDRRGRDNYGYTF.

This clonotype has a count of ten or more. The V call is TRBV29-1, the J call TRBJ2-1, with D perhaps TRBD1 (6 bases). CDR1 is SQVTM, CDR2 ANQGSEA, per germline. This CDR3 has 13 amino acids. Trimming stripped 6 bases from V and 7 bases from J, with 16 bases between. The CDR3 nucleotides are TGCAGCGTCGCAGGGGAAGCTTGGAATGAGCAGTTCTTC. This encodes CSVAGEAWNEQFF.

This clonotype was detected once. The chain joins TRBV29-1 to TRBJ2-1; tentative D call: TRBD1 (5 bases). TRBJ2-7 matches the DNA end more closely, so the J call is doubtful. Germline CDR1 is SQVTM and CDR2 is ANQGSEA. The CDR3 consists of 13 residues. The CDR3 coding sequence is TGCAGCGTTGAAGATGGCTGGGGCGGCGGGCAGTACTTC. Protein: CSVEDGWGGGQYF.

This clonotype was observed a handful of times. DNA of the CDR3: TGTGCCAGCAGCCATCTTCGGGCCAAAAACATTCAGTACTTC. This encodes CASSHLRAKNIQYF. The chain recombines TRBV27 with TRBJ2-4; D unclear. The V and J ends lost 6 bases and 1 base respectively, with 10 bases between them. The CDR3 has 14 amino acids. CDR1 MNHEY and CDR2 SMNVEV come from the germline V gene (reference sequence).

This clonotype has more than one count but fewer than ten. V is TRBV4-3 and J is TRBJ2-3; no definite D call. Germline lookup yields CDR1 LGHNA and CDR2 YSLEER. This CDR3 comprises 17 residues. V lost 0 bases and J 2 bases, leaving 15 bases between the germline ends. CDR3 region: CASSQEELHPSTDTQYF. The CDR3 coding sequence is TGCGCCAGCAGCCAAGAAGAGTTACACCCCTCCACAGATACGCAGTATTTT.

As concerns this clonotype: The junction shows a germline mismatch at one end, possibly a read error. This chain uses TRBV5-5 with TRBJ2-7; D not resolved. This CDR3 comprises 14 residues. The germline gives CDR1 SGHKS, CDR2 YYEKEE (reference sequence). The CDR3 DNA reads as TGTGTCAGCAGCTACCCGATTGGGTCCTACGAGCAGTACTTC. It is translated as CVSSYPIGSYEQYF. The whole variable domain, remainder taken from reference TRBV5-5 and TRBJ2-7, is DAGVTQSPTHLIKTRGQQVTLRCSPISGHKSVSWYQQVLGQGPQFIFQYYEKEERGRGNFPDRFSARQFPNYSSELNVNALLLGDSALYLCVSSYPIGSYEQYFGPGTRLTVT.

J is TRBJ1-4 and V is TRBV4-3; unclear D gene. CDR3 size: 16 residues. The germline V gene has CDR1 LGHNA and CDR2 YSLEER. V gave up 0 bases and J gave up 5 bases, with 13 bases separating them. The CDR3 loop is CASSQDHRTANEKLFF. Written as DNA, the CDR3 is TGCGCCAGCAGCCAAGATCATCGGACTGCGAATGAAAAACTGTTTTTT.

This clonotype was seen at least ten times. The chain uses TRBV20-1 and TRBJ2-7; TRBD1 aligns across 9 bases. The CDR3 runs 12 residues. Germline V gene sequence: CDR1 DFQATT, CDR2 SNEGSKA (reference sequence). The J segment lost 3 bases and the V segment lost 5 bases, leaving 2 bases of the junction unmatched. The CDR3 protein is CSAQTGGYEQYF. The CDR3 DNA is TGCAGTGCTCAGACAGGGGGCTACGAGCAGTACTTC.

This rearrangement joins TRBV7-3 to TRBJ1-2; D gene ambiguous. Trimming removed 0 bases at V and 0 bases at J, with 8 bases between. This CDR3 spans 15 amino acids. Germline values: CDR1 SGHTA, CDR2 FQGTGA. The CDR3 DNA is TGTGCCAGCAGCTTAACCGTCAGCTCTAACTATGGCTACACCTTC. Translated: CASSLTVSSNYGYTF.

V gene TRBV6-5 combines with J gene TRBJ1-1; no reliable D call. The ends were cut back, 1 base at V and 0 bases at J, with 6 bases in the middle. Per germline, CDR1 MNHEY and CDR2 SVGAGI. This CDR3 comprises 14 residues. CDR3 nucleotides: TGTGCCAGCAGTTACTTCGGCATGAACACTGAAGCTTTCTTT. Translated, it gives CASSYFGMNTEAFF.

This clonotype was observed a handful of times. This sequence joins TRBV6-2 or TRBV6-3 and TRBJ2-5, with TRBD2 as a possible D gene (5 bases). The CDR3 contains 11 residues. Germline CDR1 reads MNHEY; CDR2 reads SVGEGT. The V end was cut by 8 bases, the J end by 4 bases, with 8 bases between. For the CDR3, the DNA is TGTGCCAGCGGTGGGAGAGAGACCCAGTACTTC. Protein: CASGGRETQYF.

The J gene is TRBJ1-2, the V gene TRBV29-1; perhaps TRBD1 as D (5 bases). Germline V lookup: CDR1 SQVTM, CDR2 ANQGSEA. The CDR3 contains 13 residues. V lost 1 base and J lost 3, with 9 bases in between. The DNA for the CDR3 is TGCAGCGTTGAAGGGGGCGCGGACTATGGCTACACCTTC. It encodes CSVEGGADYGYTF.

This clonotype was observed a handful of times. In nucleotides, the CDR3 is TGCAGCGTTATATCGAGGACTAGCGAAAAACTGTTTTTT. This encodes CSVISRTSEKLFF. J is TRBJ1-4 and V is TRBV29-1; D call uncertain. CDR3 length: 13 amino acids. Trimming took off 5 bases at V and 8 bases at J, with 15 bases between the two ends. Per germline, CDR1 SQVTM and CDR2 ANQGSEA. The whole variable domain, filled in from reference TRBV29-1 and TRBJ1-4, reads SAVISQKPSRDICQRGTSLTIQCQVDSQVTMMFWYRQQPGQSLTLIATANQGSEATYESGFVIDKFPISRPNLTFSTLTVSNMSPEDSSIYLCSVISRTSEKLFFGSGTQLSVL.

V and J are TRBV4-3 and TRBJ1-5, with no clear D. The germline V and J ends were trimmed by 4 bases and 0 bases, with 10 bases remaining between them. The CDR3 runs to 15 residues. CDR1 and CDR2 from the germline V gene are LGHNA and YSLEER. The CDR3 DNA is TGCGCCAGCAGCCGAGTAGTAAGTAGCAATCAGCCCCAGCATTTT. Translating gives CASSRVVSSNQPQHF.